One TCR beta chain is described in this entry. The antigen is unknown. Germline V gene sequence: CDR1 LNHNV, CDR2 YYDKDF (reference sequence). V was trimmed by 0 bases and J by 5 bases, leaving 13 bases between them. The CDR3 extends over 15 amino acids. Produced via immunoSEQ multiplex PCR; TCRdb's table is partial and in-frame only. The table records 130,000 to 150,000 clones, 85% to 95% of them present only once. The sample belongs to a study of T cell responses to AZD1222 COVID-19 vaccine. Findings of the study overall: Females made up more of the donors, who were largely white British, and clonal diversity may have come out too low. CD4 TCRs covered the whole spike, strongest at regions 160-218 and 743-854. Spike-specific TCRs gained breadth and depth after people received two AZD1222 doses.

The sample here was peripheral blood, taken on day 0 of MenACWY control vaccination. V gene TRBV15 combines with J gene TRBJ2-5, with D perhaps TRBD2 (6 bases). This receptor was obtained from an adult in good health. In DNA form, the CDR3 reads TGTGCCACCAGCAGAGATCTAGGAGGGGACGAGACCCAGTACTTC. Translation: CATSRDLGGDETQYF. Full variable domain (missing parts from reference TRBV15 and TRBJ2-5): DAMVIQNPRYQVTQFGKPVTLSCSQTLNHNVMYWYQQKSSQAPKLLFHYYDKDFNNEADTPDNFQSRRPNTSFCFLDIRSPGLGDTAMYLCATSRDLGGDETQYFGPGTRLLVL.